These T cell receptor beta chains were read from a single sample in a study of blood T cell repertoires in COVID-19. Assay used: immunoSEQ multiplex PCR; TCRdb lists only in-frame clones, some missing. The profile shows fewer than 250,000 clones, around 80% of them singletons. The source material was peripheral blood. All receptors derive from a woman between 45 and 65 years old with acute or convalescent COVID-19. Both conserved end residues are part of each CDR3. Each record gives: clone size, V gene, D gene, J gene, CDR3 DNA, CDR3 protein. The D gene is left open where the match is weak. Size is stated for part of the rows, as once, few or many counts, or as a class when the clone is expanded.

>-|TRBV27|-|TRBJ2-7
TGTGCCAGCAGTCCTTGGGCGGGCTGCGTCGACGAGCAGTACTTC
CASSPWAGCVDEQYF
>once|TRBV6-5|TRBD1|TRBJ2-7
TGTGCCAGCAGTCAGGGGACAGGACTCGTCGAGCAGTACTTC
CASSQGTGLVEQYF
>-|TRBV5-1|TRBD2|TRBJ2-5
TGCGCCAGCAGCAACCTAGCGGGAGAATCAAAGACCCAGTACTTC
CASSNLAGESKTQYF
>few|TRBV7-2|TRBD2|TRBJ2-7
TGTGCCAGCAGCTTAGTTCTCGGGGGGATCTACGAGCAGTACTTC
CASSLVLGGIYEQYF
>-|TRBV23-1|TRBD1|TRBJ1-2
TGCGCCAGCAGTCACCTCTCAACAGGGGTTAGTGGCTACACCTTC
CASSHLSTGVSGYTF
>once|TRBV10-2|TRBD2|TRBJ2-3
TGCGCCAGCAGTGAGGGTAGCGGGAGAACAGATACGCAGTATTTT
CASSEGSGRTDTQYF
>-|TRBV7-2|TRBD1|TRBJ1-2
TGTGCCAGCAGCCCAAGGGACAGGGAGGGAAGTGGCTACACCTTC
CASSPRDREGSGYTF
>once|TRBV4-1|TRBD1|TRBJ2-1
TGCGCCAGCAGCCAAGAACGACAGGGGGGCAATGAGCAGTTCTTC
CASSQERQGGNEQFF
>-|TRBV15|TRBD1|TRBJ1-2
TGTGCCACCAGCAGAGATCGGGGACAGGGGGGTGAGAGTGGCTACACCTTC
CATSRDRGQGGESGYTF
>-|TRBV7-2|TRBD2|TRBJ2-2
TGTGCCAGCAGCGTAAGACTAGCGAGCACCGGGGAGCTGTTTTTT
CASSVRLASTGELFF
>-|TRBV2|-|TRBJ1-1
TGTGCCAGCAGTGTAATAGAGGTTATTGAAGCTTTCTTT
CASSVIEVIEAFF
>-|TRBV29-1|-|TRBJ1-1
TGCAGCGTCGGGTGGATCACTGAAGCTTTCTTT
CSVGWITEAFF
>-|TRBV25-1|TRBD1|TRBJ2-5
TGTGCCAGCAGTACTCATCCGGGACAGGGGGAGACCCAGTACTTC
CASSTHPGQGETQYF
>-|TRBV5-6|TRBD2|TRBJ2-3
TGTGCCAGCAGCTTGGGTAGCGGGCGTGCGCAGTATTTT
CASSLGSGRAQYF
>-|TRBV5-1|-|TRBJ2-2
TGCGCCAGCAGCTTGGAGCGCTTTCCCGGCACCGGGGAGCTGTTTTTT
CASSLERFPGTGELFF
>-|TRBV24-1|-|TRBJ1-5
TGTGCCACCAGTGGGGCCGGTGAGCCCCAGCATTTT
CATSGAGEPQHF
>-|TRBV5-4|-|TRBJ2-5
TGTGCCAGCAGCTTGGGAGGAACCCAAGAGACCCAGTACTTC
CASSLGGTQETQYF
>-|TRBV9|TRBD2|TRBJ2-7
TGTGCCAGCAGCGCCTATCCTAGCGGGAGATCGTACGAGCAGTACTTC
CASSAYPSGRSYEQYF
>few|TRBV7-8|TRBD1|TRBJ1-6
TGTGCCAGCCGACCGGGACAGGGGGTGTCTTCACCCCTCCACTTT
CASRPGQGVSSPLHF
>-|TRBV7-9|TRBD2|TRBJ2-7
TGTGCCAGCAGCTTAGCCCCCGGGGGGAGGTCCTACGAGCAGTACTTC
CASSLAPGGRSYEQYF
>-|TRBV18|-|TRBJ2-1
TGTGCCAGCTCACCACCTAGCGTAGAGGACAATGAGCAGTTCTTC
CASSPPSVEDNEQFF
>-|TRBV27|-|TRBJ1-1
TGTGCCAGCAGTTCGGGAATAGGCTTGAACACTGAAGCTTTCTTT
CASSSGIGLNTEAFF
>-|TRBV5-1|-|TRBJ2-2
TGCGCCAGCGGCTCAAACACCGGGGAGCTGTTTTTT
CASGSNTGELFF
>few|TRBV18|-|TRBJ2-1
TGTGCCAGCTCACCCGGGAGGGGGCGCCAATTTTACAATGAGCAGTTCTTC
CASSPGRGRQFYNEQFF
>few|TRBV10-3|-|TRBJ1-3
TGTGCCATCAGTGAGAGGCCGACAGGAGGCTCTGGAAACACCATATATTTT
CAISERPTGGSGNTIYF
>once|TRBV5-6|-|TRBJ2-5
TGTGCCAGCAGCTTGCGGCCATCACCCAGGGAGACCCAGTACTTC
CASSLRPSPRETQYF
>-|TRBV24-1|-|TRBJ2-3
TGTGCCACCAGTGACCGATTCGGGTCCCCAGATACGCAGTATTTT
CATSDRFGSPDTQYF
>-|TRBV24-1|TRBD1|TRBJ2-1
TGTGCCACCAGTGACTCCTCGGACAGGGTGGGGGCGAATGAGCAGTTCTTC
CATSDSSDRVGANEQFF
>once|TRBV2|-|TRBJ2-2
TGTGCCAGCAGTCCCGACAGATTCACCGGGGAGCTGTTTTTT
CASSPDRFTGELFF
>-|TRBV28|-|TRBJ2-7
TGTGCCTTGGAGGGAAAGGGCTACGAGCAGTACTTC
CALEGKGYEQYF
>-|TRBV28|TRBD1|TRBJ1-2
TGTGCCAGCAGTTTGGACAGGGGGGTGTATGGCTACACCTTC
CASSLDRGVYGYTF